The 19 T cell receptor beta chains listed next were all sequenced from one sample in a study of control samples from healthy donors and cancer patients. Some clones are missing from TCRdb's copy, which holds only in-frame ones; the method was immunoSEQ multiplex PCR. The repertoire holds more than 50,000 clones, 90% seen once, with about 1.2% in the top ten. The sample comprised PBMCs. The source of these receptors is a woman between 45 and 60 years old with colorectal cancer.

J is TRBJ1-3 and V is TRBV6-1; D not resolved. V lost 2 bases and J lost 0, with 11 bases in between. This CDR3 contains 16 residues. Per the germline V gene, CDR1 is MNHNS and CDR2 is SASEGT. CDR3 bases: TGTGCCAGCAGTGAAATATGGGTTGGCTCTGGAAACACCATATATTTT. This codes for CASSEIWVGSGNTIYF.

Points on this clone: Additional DNA sequences in this sample encode the identical CDR3. The chain carries TRBV5-1 and TRBJ1-3, with D perhaps matching TRBD1 (5 bases). CDR1 and CDR2 from the germline V gene are SGHRS and YFSETQ. V shed 3 bases and J shed 0 bases, with 13 bases lying between them. The length of the CDR3 is 16 residues. The CDR3 coding sequence is TGCGCCAGCAGCTCAACCGGGACGGACTCTGGAAACACCATATATTTT. Amino acid sequence: CASSSTGTDSGNTIYF.

The V and J genes are TRBV19 and TRBJ1-2; TRBD1 is a possible D gene (6 bases). V lost 2 bases and J 8 bases, leaving 9 bases between the germline ends. The CDR3 is 12 residues long. Germline lookup yields CDR1 LNHDA and CDR2 SQIVND (reference sequence). CDR3 sequence reads: CASSIRGAGYTF. In nucleotides, the CDR3 is TGTGCCAGTAGTATAAGGGGGGCCGGCTACACCTTC.

The V and J genes are TRBV11-2 and TRBJ2-2, with a possible D match to TRBD2 (6 bases). The CDR3 has 16 amino acids. Trimming removed 5 bases at V and 1 base at J, with 14 bases between. Germline-derived CDR1 and CDR2 are SGHAT and FQNNGV. CDR3 sequence: CASSLIGGGNTGELFF. DNA of the CDR3: TGTGCCAGCAGCCTCATCGGGGGAGGGAACACCGGGGAGCTGTTTTTT.

V usage is TRBV19 and J usage is TRBJ1-1; possible D gene TRBD1, 6 bases. This CDR3 contains 15 residues. The V gene's germline CDR1 is LNHDA and CDR2 SQIVND (reference sequence). V lost 5 bases, J lost 1 base, and 14 bases lay in between. The CDR3 protein is CASSPRQGRNTEAFF. The CDR3 DNA reads as TGTGCCAGTAGTCCCCGCCAGGGGAGGAACACTGAAGCTTTCTTT.

The chain combines TRBV27 with TRBJ2-7, with 8 bases lining up with TRBD1. Looked up from germline, CDR1 is MNHEY and CDR2 is SMNVEV (reference sequence). J gave up 2 bases and V 6 bases, and 9 bases lay outside the gene matches. The CDR3 runs to 15 residues. Here the CDR3 DNA reads TGTGCCAGCAGCTCCGGACAGGGCGATCCCTACGAGCAGTACTTC. Encoded protein: CASSSGQGDPYEQYF.

The chain has TRBV7-2 and TRBJ2-7, with 11 bases fitting TRBD2. J was trimmed by 4 bases and V by 7 bases; bases with no gene match: 6. The CDR3 length is 14 residues. Germline V gene lookup returns CDR1 SGHTA and CDR2 FQGNSA. The CDR3 spells CASTQLAGVYEQYF. For the CDR3, the DNA is TGTGCCAGCACCCAACTAGCGGGAGTGTACGAGCAGTACTTC.

This rearrangement joins TRBV29-1 to TRBJ1-1; D ambiguous. In germline, CDR1 is SQVTM, CDR2 ANQGSEA. This CDR3 has 14 residues. V lost 5 bases and J lost 3, with 16 bases in between. CDR3 loop: CSVSRVYGDTEAFF. Here the CDR3 DNA reads TGCAGCGTTTCAAGGGTTTACGGGGACACTGAAGCTTTCTTT.

The chain is built from TRBV7-2 and TRBJ2-5; D is uncertain. This CDR3 has 13 residues. V gave up 1 base and J gave up 3 bases, with 6 bases separating them. CDR1 and CDR2 from the germline V gene are SGHTA and FQGNSA. In DNA form, the CDR3 reads TGTGCCAGCAGCTTAGTGAGCAAAGAGACCCAGTACTTC. This encodes CASSLVSKETQYF.

CDR3: CASSYPEGGGEKLFF. CDR3 bases: TGTGCCAGCAGTTACCCCGAGGGGGGGGGCGAAAAACTGTTTTTT. The V and J genes are TRBV6-6 and TRBJ1-4; tentatively, D is TRBD1 (6 bases). V lost 2 bases to trimming and J lost 8 bases, with 15 bases between them. This CDR3 contains 15 residues. The germline CDR1 and CDR2 sequences are MNHNY and SVGAGI (reference sequence).

This CDR3 is CSGGRGGETQYF. The DNA of the CDR3 is TGCAGCGGCGGTAGGGGAGGAGAGACCCAGTACTTC. This sequence joins TRBV29-1 and TRBJ2-5; D might be TRBD2 (6 bases). Germline values: CDR1 SQVTM, CDR2 ANQGSEA. V lost 7 bases to trimming and J lost 4 bases, with 13 bases between them. The CDR3 has 12 amino acids.

The CDR3 DNA is TGCGCCAGCAGCCCGAATCCCGGGGGGAATCAGCCCCAGCATTTT. Translating gives CASSPNPGGNQPQHF. This chain joins TRBV5-1 and TRBJ1-5; possible D gene TRBD1, 5 bases. The CDR3 covers 15 residues. The V gene's germline CDR1 is SGHRS and CDR2 YFSETQ. V shed 4 bases and J shed 4 bases, with 15 bases lying between them.

The J gene is TRBJ2-6, the V gene TRBV3-1 (or the pseudogene TRBV3-2); D is perhaps TRBD2 (5 bases). The CDR3 runs 18 residues. Germline loops: CDR1 LGHDT, CDR2 YNNKEL (reference sequence). Trimming left V 0 bases short and J 2 bases short, with 14 bases between. The CDR3 region has the DNA TGTGCCAGCAGCCAAGATGGGAGACCCCTTGCTGGGGCCAACGTCCTGACTTTC. Its protein product is CASSQDGRPLAGANVLTF.

The rearrangement joins TRBV19 to TRBJ2-1; 7 bases are a match to TRBD2. V shed 6 bases, J shed 0 bases, and the junction held 5 bases outside the gene matches. Germline CDR1 reads LNHDA; CDR2 reads SQIVND (reference sequence). There are 15 residues in the CDR3. The DNA for the CDR3 is TGTGCCAGTAGGCTGCGACTAGCCTCCTACAATGAGCAGTTCTTC. As protein: CASRLRLASYNEQFF. The variable domain in full, completed from reference TRBV19 and TRBJ2-1, reads DGGITQSPKYLFRKEGQNVTLSCEQNLNHDAMYWYRQDPGQGLRLIYYSQIVNDFQKGDIAEGYSVSREKKESFPLTVTSAQKNPTAFYLCASRLRLASYNEQFFGPGTRLTVL.

This clone came up a few times. The chain carries TRBV6-5 and TRBJ2-6; 7 bases map to TRBD1. V shed 11 bases and J 0 bases; nucleotides not matched to a gene: 7. Germline V CDR1 and CDR2: MNHEY, SVGAGI. CDR3 length: 15 residues. This CDR3 is CALGQINSGANVLTF. The CDR3 DNA sequence: TGTGCCCTGGGACAGATCAACTCTGGGGCCAACGTCCTGACTTTC.

The chain links TRBV11-2 to TRBJ1-2, with D unclear. CDR3 size: 16 residues. Trimming shortened V by 0 bases and J by 4 bases, and 15 bases separated the two germline ends. The germline V gene encodes CDR1 SGHAT and CDR2 FQNNGV. CDR3 sequence reads: CASSLDRRAVGYGYTF. CDR3 bases: TGTGCCAGCAGCTTAGATCGTCGGGCCGTGGGCTATGGCTACACCTTC.

The chain is built from TRBV5-1 and TRBJ2-1; perhaps TRBD2 as D (5 bases). The germline gives CDR1 SGHRS, CDR2 YFSETQ. The CDR3 has 15 residues. Trimming pared 7 bases from V and 2 bases from J, leaving 16 bases between. The CDR3 protein is CASVQSGNTYNEQFF. CDR3 nucleotide sequence: TGCGCCAGCGTACAAAGCGGTAACACCTACAATGAGCAGTTCTTC. The variable domain in full, completed from reference TRBV5-1 and TRBJ2-1, reads KAGVTQTPRYLIKTRGQQVTLSCSPISGHRSVSWYQQTPGQGLQFLFEYFSETQRNKGNFPGRFSGRQFSNSRSEMNVSTLELGDSALYLCASVQSGNTYNEQFFGPGTRLTVL.

The chain employs TRBV2 and TRBJ2-7, with 9 nucleotides matching TRBD1. The J segment lost 1 base and the V segment lost 4 bases, leaving 14 bases of the junction unmatched. The CDR3 has 18 amino acids. Per germline, CDR1 SNHLY and CDR2 FYNNEI. The CDR3 sequence is CASSAGVGDRAISYEQYF. The DNA of the CDR3 is TGTGCCAGCAGTGCCGGGGTTGGGGACAGGGCCATATCCTACGAGCAGTACTTC.

The V gene is TRBV12-3 or TRBV12-4, the J gene TRBJ1-1; D is ambiguous. V shed 4 bases and J shed 5 bases, with 8 bases lying between them. This CDR3 contains 12 residues. In DNA form, the CDR3 reads TGTGCCAGCAGTTCTCTAGGGACTGAAGCTTTCTTT. Translating gives CASSSLGTEAFF.